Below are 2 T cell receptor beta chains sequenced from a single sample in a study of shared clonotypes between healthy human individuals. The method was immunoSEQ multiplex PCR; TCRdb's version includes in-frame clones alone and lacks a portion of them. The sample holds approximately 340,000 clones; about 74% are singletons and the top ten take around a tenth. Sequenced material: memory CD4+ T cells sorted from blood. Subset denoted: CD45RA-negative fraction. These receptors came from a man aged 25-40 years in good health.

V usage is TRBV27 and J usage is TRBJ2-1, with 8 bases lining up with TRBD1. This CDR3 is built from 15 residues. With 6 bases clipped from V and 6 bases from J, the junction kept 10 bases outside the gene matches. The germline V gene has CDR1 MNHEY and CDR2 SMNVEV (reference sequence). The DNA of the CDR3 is TGTGCCAGCAGGATAAGGACAGGGTTTGGCAATGAGCAGTTCTTC. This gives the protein CASRIRTGFGNEQFF.

This chain's CDR3 is CASSLLVTGANVLTF. The CDR3 DNA follows: TGTGCCAGTAGTTTGCTTGTGACTGGGGCCAACGTCCTGACTTTC. J is TRBJ2-6 and V is TRBV19; D gene ambiguous. Germline V CDR1 and CDR2: LNHDA, SQIVND (reference sequence). The length of the CDR3 is 15 residues. The V gene lost 5 bases and the J gene lost 2 bases, with 10 bases spanning the gap.